This passage covers 30 T cell receptor beta chains from one sample sequenced in a study of human T cells and chemical hapten exposure. TCRdb fed the RACE reads into MiXCR, producing one record per CDR3 protein. This table holds tens of thousands of distinct CDR3 sequences, 8% to 10% found once. As for time point: pre-sensitization, week 0. Treatment reported: therapeutic diphenylcyclopropenone sensitization with weekly scalp DPC. This material consisted of whole blood, taken in connection with sensitization to the hapten diphenylcyclopropenone (DPC). All receptors derive from a woman in her thirties or forties with alopecia areata. Some clones in this sample may be carry-over from other donors' samples.

The chain carries TRBV3-1 and TRBJ1-2; D is uncertain. Per germline, CDR1 LGHDT and CDR2 YNNKEL (reference sequence). Trimming took 3 bases from V and 8 from J, leaving 13 bases between them. CDR3 size: 13 residues. The CDR3 DNA sequence: TGTGCCAGCAGCCAGTTTTTCCGCGTAGGCTACACCTTC. Its protein product is CASSQFFRVGYTF.

This clonotype was observed a handful of times. The chain has TRBV3-1 and TRBJ2-1, with no clear D. Germline V lookup: CDR1 LGHDT, CDR2 YNNKEL (reference sequence). Between the trimmed V and J ends, which lost 0 bases and 9 bases, there was a span of 15 bases. This CDR3 has 15 amino acids. CDR3 nucleotides: TGTGCCAGCAGCCAAGACGCGGCCCGCCAAGGTGAGCAGTTCTTC. Residues: CASSQDAARQGEQFF.

Ten or more counts support this clonotype. The chain links TRBV29-1 to TRBJ1-1; D not resolved. Trimming removed 1 base from V and 13 bases from J, with 10 bases in between. The CDR3 covers 10 residues. Germline lookup yields CDR1 SQVTM and CDR2 ANQGSEA. This CDR3 is CSVEVTEDFF. CDR3 DNA: TGCAGCGTTGAAGTGACGGAGGATTTCTTT.

Only a few counts were recorded for this clonotype. CDR3 sequence: CASSFSDRGHQPQHF. The CDR3 region has the DNA TGTGCCAGCAGCTTTAGCGACAGGGGCCATCAGCCCCAGCATTTT. The rearrangement links TRBV7-9 to TRBJ1-5, with 8 positions matching TRBD1. With V trimmed by 3 bases and J by 5 bases, 6 bases remained unmatched. Germline values: CDR1 SEHNR, CDR2 FQNEAQ (reference sequence). CDR3 length equals 15 residues. Together with reference TRBV7-9 and TRBJ1-5, the CDR3 gives the full variable domain: DTGVSQNPRHKITKRGQNVTFRCDPISEHNRLYWYRQTLGQGPEFLTYFQNEAQLEKSRLLSDRFSAERPKGSFSTLEIQRTEQGDSAMYLCASSFSDRGHQPQHFGDGTRLSIL.

This clonotype was detected only a few times. The chain carries TRBV29-1 and TRBJ2-7; D is ambiguous. CDR3 length equals 14 residues. Germline V lookup: CDR1 SQVTM, CDR2 ANQGSEA. V lost 7 bases and J lost 4, with 20 bases in between. CDR3 in amino acids: CSAASRSRKYEQYF. CDR3 in DNA: TGCAGCGCTGCCAGTAGGTCAAGGAAATACGAGCAGTACTTC.

This clonotype was counted ten times or more. V is TRBV7-9 and J is TRBJ1-5, with a tentative D call TRBD1 (6 bases). The germline V gene has CDR1 SEHNR and CDR2 FQNEAQ (reference sequence). The CDR3 length is 15 residues. Trimming took off 6 bases at V and 0 bases at J, with 12 bases between the two ends. In DNA, the CDR3 is TGTGCCAGCAGTCCAGGGGATAATAGCAATCAGCCCCAGCATTTT. It translates to CASSPGDNSNQPQHF. The full variable domain, its missing parts supplied by reference TRBV7-9 and TRBJ1-5, is DTGVSQNPRHKITKRGQNVTFRCDPISEHNRLYWYRQTLGQGPEFLTYFQNEAQLEKSRLLSDRFSAERPKGSFSTLEIQRTEQGDSAMYLCASSPGDNSNQPQHFGDGTRLSIL.

The table lists this clonotype with a few counts. The chain combines TRBV6-2 or TRBV6-3 with TRBJ2-7; D possibly corresponds to TRBD1 (5 bases). There are 16 residues in the CDR3. V lost 5 bases and J 6 bases, leaving 23 bases between the germline ends. Per the germline V gene, CDR1 is MNHEY and CDR2 is SVGEGT. The DNA of the CDR3 is TGTGCCAGCAGTACCTCATACAGGATTGATCGTAGCGAGCAGTACTTC. It codes for CASSTSYRIDRSEQYF.

In this sample, this clonotype turned up many times. The V gene is TRBV2, the J gene TRBJ2-1, with TRBD1 matching over 7 bases. CDR3 length: 14 amino acids. CDR1 and CDR2 (germline): SNHLY, FYNNEI. J lost 8 bases, V lost 7 bases, and 11 bases had no gene match. The CDR3 DNA is TGTGCCAGCAACCCCCGACAGGGTGCCCATGAGCAGTTCTTC. This translates into CASNPRQGAHEQFF.

This clonotype showed up just a few times. The chain links TRBV6-2 or TRBV6-3 to TRBJ1-2; D is possibly TRBD1 (5 bases). This CDR3 has 13 amino acids. Looked up from germline, CDR1 is MNHEY and CDR2 is SVGEGT. Trimming removed 6 bases from V and 4 bases from J, with 12 bases in between. The CDR3 spells CASRTSGSYGYTF. The CDR3 coding sequence is TGTGCCAGCAGGACATCAGGGTCCTATGGCTACACCTTC.

This rearrangement joins TRBV20-1 to TRBJ1-1, with a weak D call TRBD1 (6 bases). Germline loops: CDR1 DFQATT, CDR2 SNEGSKA (reference sequence). The CDR3 runs to 13 residues. The germline V and J ends were trimmed by 3 bases and 3 bases, with 11 bases remaining between them. The CDR3 sequence is CSASWGADTEAFF. The CDR3, as DNA: TGCAGTGCTAGTTGGGGGGCTGACACTGAAGCTTTCTTT.

This clonotype appeared a few times. The genes are TRBV2 and TRBJ1-5, with 7 bases aligning to TRBD1. The germline V gene has CDR1 SNHLY and CDR2 FYNNEI. The ends lost 6 bases at V and 0 bases at J; junction bases unmatched: 5. The CDR3 has 15 residues. CDR3 in DNA: TGTGCCAGCAGGCCCGGGACAGCTAGCAATCAGCCCCAGCATTTT. Translated, it gives CASRPGTASNQPQHF. The full variable domain, its missing parts supplied by reference TRBV2 and TRBJ1-5, is EPEVTQTPSHQVTQMGQEVILRCVPISNHLYFYWYRQILGQKVEFLVSFYNNEISEKSEIFDDQFSVERPDGSNFTLKIRSTKLEDSAMYFCASRPGTASNQPQHFGDGTRLSIL.

This clonotype was counted only a few times. The chain uses TRBV27 and TRBJ1-1; D is undetermined. The ends were cut back, 3 bases at V and 5 bases at J, with 13 bases in the middle. Germline V gene sequence: CDR1 MNHEY, CDR2 SMNVEV (reference sequence). The CDR3 has 14 amino acids. The CDR3 is CASSLRATVTEAFF. The DNA of the CDR3 is TGTGCCAGCAGTTTGCGGGCTACGGTTACTGAAGCTTTCTTT.

The table lists this clonotype with many counts. The V and J genes are TRBV5-5 and TRBJ2-7; 7 nucleotides align to TRBD1. Germline V gene sequence: CDR1 SGHKS, CDR2 YYEKEE (reference sequence). The trim removed 7 bases at V and 2 bases at J, leaving 9 bases unmatched. The CDR3 has 14 residues. CDR3: CASRERGLAYEQYF. CDR3 DNA: TGTGCCAGCCGCGAGAGGGGGCTGGCCTACGAGCAGTACTTC. The entire variable domain, with the rest obtained from reference TRBV5-5 and TRBJ2-7, is as follows: DAGVTQSPTHLIKTRGQQVTLRCSPISGHKSVSWYQQVLGQGPQFIFQYYEKEERGRGNFPDRFSARQFPNYSSELNVNALLLGDSALYLCASRERGLAYEQYFGPGTRLTVT.

V gene TRBV11-2 combines with J gene TRBJ2-3; 9 bases fit TRBD2. Germline V lookup: CDR1 SGHAT, CDR2 FQNNGV. The V and J ends lost 5 bases and 4 bases, in that order; junction bases with no gene match: 7. The CDR3 contains 15 residues. CDR3 in amino acids: CASSPPSGGPDTQYF. The CDR3 bases are TGTGCCAGCAGCCCCCCCAGCGGGGGGCCAGATACGCAGTATTTT.

In its sample, this clonotype was seen many times. J is TRBJ2-1 and V is TRBV6-2 or TRBV6-3; 7 bases match TRBD1. Germline V CDR1 and CDR2: MNHEY, SVGEGT. V shed 6 bases, J shed 10 bases, and the junction held 6 bases outside the gene matches. The CDR3 covers 12 residues. The CDR3 is CASSRDRGEQFF. For the CDR3, the DNA is TGTGCCAGCAGCCGGGACAGAGGAGAGCAGTTCTTC.

This clonotype came up many times. This chain uses TRBV30 with TRBJ1-1, with D unresolved. The CDR3 is 11 amino acids. The V end was cut by 5 bases, the J end by 1 base, with 5 bases between. Germline V CDR1 and CDR2: GTSNPN, SVGIG (reference sequence). The CDR3 reads CAWRGNTEAFF. In DNA form, the CDR3 reads TGTGCCTGGCGGGGGAACACTGAAGCTTTCTTT.

The chain links TRBV28 to TRBJ1-4; TRBD1 agrees at 9 bases. This CDR3 has 14 amino acids. Germline V gene lookup returns CDR1 MDHEN and CDR2 SYDVKM. The V and J ends lost 6 bases and 5 bases, in that order; junction bases with no gene match: 4. CDR3 in DNA: TGTGCCAGCAGCCCGGACAGGGGCAATGAAAAACTGTTTTTT. This translates into CASSPDRGNEKLFF.

The chain's CDR3 is CASSKGRQETQYF. In DNA form, the CDR3 reads TGTGCCAGCAGTAAGGGACGCCAAGAGACCCAGTACTTC. The chain is built from TRBV6-5 and TRBJ2-5, with D perhaps TRBD1 or TRBD2 (5 bases each). Trimming pared 5 bases from V and 1 base from J, leaving 8 bases between. Per the germline V gene, CDR1 is MNHEY and CDR2 is SVGAGI. This CDR3 spans 13 amino acids.

The CDR3 sequence: CASSERAGGSYEQYF. CDR3 in DNA: TGTGCCAGCAGCGAGAGGGCAGGGGGGTCCTACGAGCAGTACTTC. V usage is TRBV11-3 and J usage is TRBJ2-7; tentative D call: TRBD1 (7 bases). The germline gives CDR1 SGHNT, CDR2 YENEEA. The CDR3 contains 15 residues. V was shortened by 5 bases and J by 1 base, with 15 bases between the two germline ends.

The chain is built from TRBV20-1 and TRBJ1-2; no firm D call. CDR3 length: 10 amino acids. The V and J ends lost 6 bases and 4 bases respectively, with 6 bases between them. Germline-derived CDR1 and CDR2 are DFQATT and SNEGSKA (reference sequence). The CDR3 sequence is CSAWGYGYTF. DNA for the CDR3: TGCAGTGCCTGGGGCTATGGCTACACCTTC.

This clonotype was seen many times. The CDR3, as DNA: TGCGCCAGCAGCTGGCTTGGGGGGGAGTTCACTGAAGCTTTCTTT. Translation gives CASSWLGGEFTEAFF. V is TRBV4-3 and J is TRBJ1-1, with D possibly being TRBD1 (5 bases). This CDR3 spans 15 amino acids. Trimming left V 5 bases short and J 4 bases short, with 17 bases between. Germline lookup yields CDR1 LGHNA and CDR2 YSLEER.

The rearrangement joins TRBV4-3 to TRBJ1-4; D remains ambiguous. Germline V gene data show CDR1 as LGHNA and CDR2 as YSLEER. This CDR3 region has 15 residues. V lost 4 bases and J 8 bases, leaving 17 bases between the germline ends. Here the CDR3 DNA reads TGCGCCAGCAGCCTAGTCGAGTATCTCGGGGAAAAACTGTTTTTT. Its translation: CASSLVEYLGEKLFF.

This rearrangement joins TRBV7-6 to TRBJ1-1; 7 positions agree with TRBD1. The CDR3 contains 14 residues. Unmatched junction bases numbered 2, after V lost 4 bases and J lost 0 bases. Germline V gene lookup returns CDR1 SGHVS and CDR2 FNYEAQ. CDR3: CASSYQGVNTEAFF. CDR3 bases: TGTGCCAGCAGCTACCAGGGGGTGAACACTGAAGCTTTCTTT. Complete variable domain (other parts from reference TRBV7-6 and TRBJ1-1): GAGVSQSPRYKVTKRGQDVALRCDPISGHVSLYWYRQALGQGPEFLTYFNYEAQQDKSGLPNDRFSAERPEGSISTLTIQRTEQRDSAMYRCASSYQGVNTEAFFGQGTRLTVV.

This chain links TRBV2 with TRBJ2-7; D is uncertain. There are 12 residues in the CDR3. V lost 4 bases, J lost 3 bases, and 7 bases lay in between. Germline V gene lookup returns CDR1 SNHLY and CDR2 FYNNEI. The DNA of the CDR3 is TGTGCCAGCAGTGTCACGGGCTACGAGCAGTACTTC. This encodes CASSVTGYEQYF. Full variable domain (rest looked up from reference TRBV2 and TRBJ2-7): EPEVTQTPSHQVTQMGQEVILRCVPISNHLYFYWYRQILGQKVEFLVSFYNNEISEKSEIFDDQFSVERPDGSNFTLKIRSTKLEDSAMYFCASSVTGYEQYFGPGTRLTVT.

Comment on this clonotype: With a much larger clone just one base away, this may be a read error. The V call is TRBV19, the J call TRBJ2-1; D is perhaps TRBD1 (6 bases). The V and J ends lost 5 bases and 1 base respectively, with 9 bases between them. The germline V gene has CDR1 LNHDA and CDR2 SQIVND (reference sequence). The CDR3 consists of 14 residues. For the CDR3, the DNA is TGTGCCAGTAGTCAACAGGGATCCTACAATGAGCAGTTCTTC. The encoded protein is CASSQQGSYNEQFF.

Worth noting for this clonotype: Being one base from a much bigger clone, this may be a read error. This sequence joins TRBV10-3 and TRBJ2-3, with TRBD1 as a possible D gene (6 bases). This CDR3 contains 15 residues. From germline, CDR1 is ENHRY and CDR2 SYGVKD. Trimming cost V 5 bases and J 1 base, with 13 bases left between them. The CDR3 bases are TGTGCCATCAGTCCGGACAGTGGAGGCACAGATACGCAGTATTTT. It encodes CAISPDSGGTDTQYF.

Many counts were recorded for this clonotype. This chain joins TRBV12-3 or TRBV12-4 and TRBJ2-2; 9 bases agree with TRBD1. Trimming removed 2 bases from V and 5 bases from J; junction bases left unmatched: 9. This CDR3 has 17 amino acids. CDR3 DNA sequence: TGTGCCAGCAGTTTAATGCAAGGACAGGGGCTTACCGGGGAGCTGTTTTTT. It yields the protein CASSLMQGQGLTGELFF.

The gene calls are TRBV10-2 and TRBJ1-1; TRBD1 matches at 12 bases. This CDR3 is built from 17 residues. In germline, CDR1 is WSHSY, CDR2 SAAADI. V shed 6 bases and J 4 bases; nucleotides not matched to a gene: 12. The CDR3 DNA follows: TGCGCCAGCAGCGTACCGGGACAGGGGGCGGGGAGCACTGAAGCTTTCTTT. Translation: CASSVPGQGAGSTEAFF.

This chain uses TRBV9 with TRBJ1-2; TRBD1 is a possible D gene (6 bases). The ends were cut back, 4 bases at V and 5 bases at J, with 9 bases in the middle. CDR1 and CDR2 (germline): SGDLS, YYNGEE. The CDR3 runs to 12 residues. CDR3 DNA: TGTGCCAGCAGCCACAGGGTTTATGGCTACACCTTC. Protein product: CASSHRVYGYTF.

The chain has TRBV6-5 and TRBJ1-2; 10 nucleotides line up with TRBD1. V shed 2 bases and J 8 bases; nucleotides not matched to a gene: 8. This CDR3 region has 15 residues. Germline V gene data show CDR1 as MNHEY and CDR2 as SVGAGI. DNA of the CDR3: TGTGCCAGCAGTTACGTGGGACAGGGGTTTTTAGGCTACACCTTC. Residues: CASSYVGQGFLGYTF.